This is a list of T cell receptor beta chains from one sample in a study of regulatory T cells in long-lasting Graves disease. From the multiplex PCR reads, TCRdb called clonotypes with MiXCR, one entry per CDR3 protein. This sample yields hundreds of thousands of distinct CDR3 sequences, of which approximately 13% are seen a single time; approximately 9.3% belongs to the top ten. These data also formed part of another study, on T cells in Graves' hyperthyroidism and ophthalmopathy.

Sequencing used peripheral blood mononuclear cells (PBMCs), obtained at new diagnosis, from a patient treated with antithyroid drugs. The receptors were sampled from a young man with Graves disease. CDR3s include the opening cysteine and the closing phenylalanine or tryptophan. The D gene is left open where the match is weak. Rows give clone size only sometimes, using once, few, many, or a class for an expanded clone.

TGTGCCAGTAGTATAGTAGCGGGAGGCGGTGAGCAGTACTTC CASSIVAGGGEQYF TRBD2 TRBV19 few 14 TRBJ2-7
TGTGCCAGCAGCTTGATTCCCAAAAACTATGGCTACACCTTC CASSLIPKNYGYTF - TRBV5-5 few 14 TRBJ1-2
TGTGCCAGCAGCGTAGGGGCAGCCTTTCTCTACGAGCAGTACTTC CASSVGAAFLYEQYF - TRBV9 many 15 TRBJ2-7
TGTGCCAGCAGCCCTGGGGTGGATTCAGCTTTCTTT CASSPGVDSAFF - TRBV9 few 12 TRBJ1-1
TGCGCCAGCAGCCCACGGTCGACAGGCGTTCAGCCCCAGCATTTT CASSPRSTGVQPQHF - TRBV4-1 few 15 TRBJ1-5
TGCGCCAGCAGCAGGGGGCAAGCGGGAGATAATGAGCAGTTCTTC CASSRGQAGDNEQFF - TRBV5-1 many 15 TRBJ2-1
TGTGCCAGCAGTGGACAGGCGGCCAATGAGCAGTTCTTC CASSGQAANEQFF - TRBV2 many 13 TRBJ2-1
TGTGCCAGCAGCTTTAGGGGGACCACAGATACGCAGTATTTT CASSFRGTTDTQYF - TRBV11-1 many 14 TRBJ2-3
TGTGCCAGCAGTTTATATGTGGGAGGGACAGGACGCCACAATGAGCAGTTCTTC CASSLYVGGTGRHNEQFF - TRBV27 - 18 TRBJ2-1
TGTGCCAGCAGGCCGGGGAGACGGGGCGAGCAGTACTTC CASRPGRRGEQYF - TRBV12-3/TRBV12-4 many 13 TRBJ2-7
TGCGCCAGCAGCTTCGGGGACCTAGGGACCCAGTACTTC CASSFGDLGTQYF - TRBV5-1 - 13 TRBJ2-5
TGTGCCAGCAGTCCGGACGGATTCACAGATACGCAGTATTTT CASSPDGFTDTQYF - TRBV27 many 14 TRBJ2-3
TGTGCCACCAGCACTGGACAGGGGACTGAAGCTTTCTTT CATSTGQGTEAFF TRBD1 TRBV15 many 13 TRBJ1-1
TGCAGTGAGTCCCCCGGGTCGAACATTCAGTACTTC CSESPGSNIQYF - TRBV20-1 few 12 TRBJ2-4